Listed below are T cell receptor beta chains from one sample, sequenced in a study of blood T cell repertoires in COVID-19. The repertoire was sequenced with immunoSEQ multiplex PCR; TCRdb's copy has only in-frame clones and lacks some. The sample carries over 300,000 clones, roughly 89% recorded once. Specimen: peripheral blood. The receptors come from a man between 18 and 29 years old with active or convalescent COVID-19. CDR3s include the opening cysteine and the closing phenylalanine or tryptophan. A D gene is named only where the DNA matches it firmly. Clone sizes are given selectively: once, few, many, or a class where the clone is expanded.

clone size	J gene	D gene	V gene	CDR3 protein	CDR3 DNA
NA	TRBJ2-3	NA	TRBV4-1	CASSQGLAGAGDTQYF	TGCGCCAGCAGCCAGGGCCTGGCGGGGGCGGGAGATACGCAGTATTTT
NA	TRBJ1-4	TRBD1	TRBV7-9	CASSRGQFNEKLFF	TGTGCCAGCAGCCGGGGACAGTTTAATGAAAAACTGTTTTTT
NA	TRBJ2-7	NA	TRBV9	CASSAAGRQRNEQYF	TGTGCCAGCAGCGCAGCAGGGCGGCAAAGGAACGAGCAGTACTTC
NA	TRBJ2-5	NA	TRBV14	CASSQRLQETQYF	TGTGCCAGCAGCCAACGTCTGCAAGAGACCCAGTACTTC
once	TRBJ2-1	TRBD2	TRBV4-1	CASSQEMGTSYNEQFF	TGCGCCAGCAGCCAAGAAATGGGGACTAGCTACAATGAGCAGTTCTTC
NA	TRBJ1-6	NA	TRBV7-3	CASSLEAGSPLHF	TGTGCCAGCAGCTTAGAGGCTGGCTCACCCCTCCACTTT
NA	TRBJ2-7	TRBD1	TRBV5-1	CASSRTGAFEQYF	TGCGCCAGCTCACGGACAGGGGCTTTCGAGCAGTACTTC
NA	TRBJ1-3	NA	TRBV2	CASRIKSSSGNTIYF	TGTGCCAGCAGAATCAAGTCCAGCTCTGGAAACACCATATATTTT
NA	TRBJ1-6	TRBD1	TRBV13	CASSRTGAGDSPLHF	TGTGCCAGCAGCCGAACAGGGGCTGGAGATTCACCCCTCCACTTT
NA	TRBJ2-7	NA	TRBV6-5	CASSRAYEQYF	TGTGCCAGCAGCCGTGCCTACGAGCAGTACTTC
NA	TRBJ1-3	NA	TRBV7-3	CASSLGPGNTIYF	TGTGCCAGCAGCTTAGGGCCCGGAAACACCATATATTTT
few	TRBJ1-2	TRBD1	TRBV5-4	CASSAGQGNYGYTF	TGTGCCAGCAGCGCGGGACAGGGGAACTATGGCTACACCTTC